The sequence of this T cell receptor (beta chain) was determined in a study of T-cell memory formation after mild COVID-19. General study points: Second-wave clones peaking on day 37 lacked confirmed SARS-CoV-2 specificity. Contracting clones from day 15 to 85 showed balanced CD4/CD8; later expanders favored CD4+.

TCRdb independently ran MiXCR on the 5' RACE reads; one entry per CDR3 protein. The sample yields fewer than 600,000 distinct CDR3 sequences, less than 25% seen once. A note on this clonotype: Its antigen is as yet unknown.

Germline values: CDR1 MNHEY, CDR2 SVGEGT. The CDR3 is 20 residues long. After removal of 2 bases from V and 0 bases from J, the junction contained 12 bases not matched to a gene. This chain uses TRBV6-2 or TRBV6-3 with TRBJ2-3; 12 nucleotides line up with TRBD2. The TCR sequence derives from an adult woman who had mild COVID-19 (a few samples of this study predate the infection). Cell type and time point are not known. The sample consisted of PBMCs or a T cell subset sorted from them (not recorded which). The CDR3 DNA is TGTGCCAGCAGTTACCCGGCTAGCGGGAGGGTTTTAACTAGCACAGATACGCAGTATTTT. Amino acids: CASSYPASGRVLTSTDTQYF.